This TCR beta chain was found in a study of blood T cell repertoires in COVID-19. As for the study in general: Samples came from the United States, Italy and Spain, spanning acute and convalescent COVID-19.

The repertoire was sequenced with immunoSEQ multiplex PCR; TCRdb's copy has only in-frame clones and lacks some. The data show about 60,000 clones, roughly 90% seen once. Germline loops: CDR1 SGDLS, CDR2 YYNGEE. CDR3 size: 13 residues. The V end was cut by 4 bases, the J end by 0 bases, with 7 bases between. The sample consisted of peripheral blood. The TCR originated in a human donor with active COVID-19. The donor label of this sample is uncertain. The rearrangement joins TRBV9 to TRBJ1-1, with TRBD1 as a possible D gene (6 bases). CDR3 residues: CASSRTVNTEAFF. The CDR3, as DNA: TGTGCCAGCAGCCGGACAGTGAACACTGAAGCTTTCTTT.